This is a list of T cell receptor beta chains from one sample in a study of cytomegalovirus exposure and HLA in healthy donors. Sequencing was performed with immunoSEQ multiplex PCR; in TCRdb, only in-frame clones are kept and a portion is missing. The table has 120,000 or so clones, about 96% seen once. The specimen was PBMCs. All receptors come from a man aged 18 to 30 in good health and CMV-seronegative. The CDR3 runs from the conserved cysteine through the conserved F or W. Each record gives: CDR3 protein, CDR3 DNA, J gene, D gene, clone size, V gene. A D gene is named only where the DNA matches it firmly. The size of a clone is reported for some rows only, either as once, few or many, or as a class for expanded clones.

CDR3aa: CAWDREFADTQYF; CDR3nt: TGTGCCTGGGACAGGGAATTTGCAGATACGCAGTATTTT; j_gene: TRBJ2-3; d_gene: TRBD1; abundance: NA; v_gene: TRBV30
CDR3aa: CASKRPRTVYGYTF; CDR3nt: TGTGCCAGTAAGCGACCGAGGACAGTTTATGGCTACACCTTC; j_gene: TRBJ1-2; d_gene: NA; abundance: NA; v_gene: TRBV19
CDR3aa: CASSEVGSGNTIYF; CDR3nt: TGTGCCAGCAGTGAGGTCGGCTCTGGAAACACCATATATTTT; j_gene: TRBJ1-3; d_gene: NA; abundance: NA; v_gene: TRBV25-1
CDR3aa: CASSQGSYEQYF; CDR3nt: TGCGCCAGCAGCCAAGGCAGCTACGAGCAGTACTTC; j_gene: TRBJ2-7; d_gene: NA; abundance: NA; v_gene: TRBV4-1
CDR3aa: CASSSRGGGQETQYF; CDR3nt: TGCGCCAGCAGCTCGAGGGGAGGGGGACAAGAGACCCAGTACTTC; j_gene: TRBJ2-5; d_gene: NA; abundance: once; v_gene: TRBV5-1
CDR3aa: CASSPSVGGSQETQYF; CDR3nt: TGTGCCAGCTCACCATCAGTTGGCGGGAGTCAAGAGACCCAGTACTTC; j_gene: TRBJ2-5; d_gene: TRBD2; abundance: NA; v_gene: TRBV18
CDR3aa: CASSVATPNEQFF; CDR3nt: TGTGCCAGCAGCGTAGCTACCCCCAATGAGCAGTTCTTC; j_gene: TRBJ2-1; d_gene: NA; abundance: NA; v_gene: TRBV9
CDR3aa: CASSQISGAEQFF; CDR3nt: TGCGCCAGCAGCCAAATTAGCGGGGCTGAGCAGTTCTTC; j_gene: TRBJ2-1; d_gene: TRBD2; abundance: NA; v_gene: TRBV4-1
CDR3aa: CASSFTGAEAFF; CDR3nt: TGTGCCAGCAGTTTCACAGGGGCTGAAGCTTTCTTT; j_gene: TRBJ1-1; d_gene: TRBD1; abundance: NA; v_gene: TRBV27
CDR3aa: CASSLDGGLAGADEQFF; CDR3nt: TGTGCCAGCAGCTTAGACGGAGGACTAGCGGGAGCCGATGAGCAGTTCTTC; j_gene: TRBJ2-1; d_gene: TRBD2; abundance: NA; v_gene: TRBV7-2
CDR3aa: CSVERNTGELFF; CDR3nt: TGCAGCGTTGAACGGAACACCGGGGAGCTGTTTTTT; j_gene: TRBJ2-2; d_gene: NA; abundance: NA; v_gene: TRBV29-1
CDR3aa: CASSRSGVGGYTF; CDR3nt: TGTGCCAGCAGTCGTTCGGGGGTCGGAGGCTACACCTTC; j_gene: TRBJ1-2; d_gene: NA; abundance: once; v_gene: TRBV28
CDR3aa: CASSLNPANYGYTF; CDR3nt: TGTGCCAGCAGTTTGAACCCAGCTAACTATGGCTACACCTTC; j_gene: TRBJ1-2; d_gene: NA; abundance: NA; v_gene: TRBV27
CDR3aa: CASSNQGQITGELFF; CDR3nt: TGTGCCAGCAGCAACCAGGGACAGATCACCGGGGAGCTGTTTTTT; j_gene: TRBJ2-2; d_gene: TRBD1; abundance: NA; v_gene: TRBV7-9
CDR3aa: CASSGQLAGVVEPQHF; CDR3nt: TGTGCCAGCAGTGGTCAGCTGGCCGGGGTAGTAGAGCCCCAGCATTTT; j_gene: TRBJ1-5; d_gene: NA; abundance: NA; v_gene: TRBV2
CDR3aa: CASSRKYSGNTIYF; CDR3nt: TGTGCCAGCAGCCGTAAATACTCTGGAAACACCATATATTTT; j_gene: TRBJ1-3; d_gene: NA; abundance: NA; v_gene: TRBV28
CDR3aa: CASSLNGASGANVLTF; CDR3nt: TGTGCCAGCAGCTTAAATGGAGCCTCTGGGGCCAACGTCCTGACTTTC; j_gene: TRBJ2-6; d_gene: NA; abundance: NA; v_gene: TRBV7-3
CDR3aa: CASSPNPGQVGEQYF; CDR3nt: TGTGCCAGCAGCCCTAATCCGGGACAGGTGGGGGAGCAGTACTTC; j_gene: TRBJ2-7; d_gene: TRBD1; abundance: NA; v_gene: TRBV5-5
CDR3aa: CASIGTVPLGQYF; CDR3nt: TGTGCCAGCATCGGGACAGTTCCCTTGGGGCAGTACTTC; j_gene: TRBJ2-7; d_gene: TRBD1; abundance: once; v_gene: TRBV28
CDR3aa: CASSPRQEEHYGYTF; CDR3nt: TGTGCCAGCAGTCCGCGACAGGAAGAGCACTATGGCTACACCTTC; j_gene: TRBJ1-2; d_gene: NA; abundance: once; v_gene: TRBV6-5
CDR3aa: CASSVSGRAEGFYEQYF; CDR3nt: TGTGCCAGCAGCGTTAGCGGGAGGGCCGAGGGATTCTACGAGCAGTACTTC; j_gene: TRBJ2-7; d_gene: TRBD2; abundance: NA; v_gene: TRBV9
CDR3aa: CASSPGNEQFF; CDR3nt: TGTGCCAGCAGCCCCGGTAATGAGCAGTTCTTC; j_gene: TRBJ2-1; d_gene: NA; abundance: NA; v_gene: TRBV27